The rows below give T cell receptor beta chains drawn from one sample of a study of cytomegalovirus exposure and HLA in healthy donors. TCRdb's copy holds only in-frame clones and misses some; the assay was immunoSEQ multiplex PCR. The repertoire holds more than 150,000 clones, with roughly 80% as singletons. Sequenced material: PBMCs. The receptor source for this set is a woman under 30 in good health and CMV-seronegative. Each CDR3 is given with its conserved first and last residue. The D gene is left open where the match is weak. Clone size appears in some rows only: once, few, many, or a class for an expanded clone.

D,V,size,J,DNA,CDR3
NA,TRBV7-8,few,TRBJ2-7,TGTGCCAGCAGCTTAGAACTCGGGAGCTCCTACGAGCAGTACTTC,CASSLELGSSYEQYF
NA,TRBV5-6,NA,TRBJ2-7,TGTGCCAGCAGCCATCCGGGGAATTCCTACGAGCAGTACTTC,CASSHPGNSYEQYF
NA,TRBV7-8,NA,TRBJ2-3,TGTGCCAGCAGCTTGGTGAGCGGCTCGGGAGATACGCAGTATTTT,CASSLVSGSGDTQYF
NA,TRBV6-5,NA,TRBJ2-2,TGTGCCAGCAGTCTACGGGACACCGGGGAGCTGTTTTTT,CASSLRDTGELFF
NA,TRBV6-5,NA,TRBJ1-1,TGTGCCAGCAGTACTCAGAACACTGAAGCTTTCTTT,CASSTQNTEAFF
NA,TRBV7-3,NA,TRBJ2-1,TGTGCCAGCAGCTTAAGTCCTAGTGGCTACAATGAGCAGTTCTTC,CASSLSPSGYNEQFF
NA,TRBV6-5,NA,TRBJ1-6,TGTGCCAGCAGTTACTCTCTCGACAGTGCCTCGCCACCCCTCCACTTT,CASSYSLDSASPPLHF
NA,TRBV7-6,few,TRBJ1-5,TGTGCCAGCAGCTTAGGGGGAGATTATAGCAATCAGCCCCAGCATTTT,CASSLGGDYSNQPQHF
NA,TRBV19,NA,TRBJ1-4,TGTGCCAGTAGTATCAACTCGAATGAAAAACTGTTTTTT,CASSINSNEKLFF
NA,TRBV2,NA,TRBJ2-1,TGTGCCAGCAGTGAGGGACTTATGTCCTACAATGAGCAGTTCTTC,CASSEGLMSYNEQFF
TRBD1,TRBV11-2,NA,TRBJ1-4,TGTGCCAGCAGCCCGGGGACAGGGGAAAAACTGTTTTTT,CASSPGTGEKLFF
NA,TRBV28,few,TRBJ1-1,TGTGCCAGCAGTTTATCAGGGGACACTGAAGCTTTCTTT,CASSLSGDTEAFF
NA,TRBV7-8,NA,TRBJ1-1,TGTGCCAGCAGCTTTTCGACTTTGAACACTGAAGCTTTCTTT,CASSFSTLNTEAFF
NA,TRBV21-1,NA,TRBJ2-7,TGTGCCAGCAGCAAAAAAAGGCCTAAGCAGGGGGCCCACGAGCAGTACTTC,CASSKKRPKQGAHEQYF
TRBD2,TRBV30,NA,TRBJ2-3,TGTGCCTGGACTAGCGGGGCGTGGTTGGATACGCAGTATTTT,CAWTSGAWLDTQYF
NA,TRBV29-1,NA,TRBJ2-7,TGCAGCATTTTGCGGGACTACGAGCAGTACTTC,CSILRDYEQYF